The 15 T cell receptor beta chains below were found in one sample sequenced in a study of CXCR3-negative and CXCR3-positive naive CD8 T cells. Regarding the study as a whole: Naive CXCR3-positive cells had TRB CDR3s more hydrophobic than those of CXCR3-negative naive cells.

These receptors' targets are unknown. The authors prepared UMI-labeled TRB cDNA libraries by 5' RACE. TCRdb re-called the 5' RACE reads; one entry per CDR3 protein, DNA not given. This sample contains some 150,000 distinct CDR3 sequences. Material: naive CXCR3+ CD8+ T cells from blood. Indicated subset: CD45RO-CCR7+CD27+CD95- naive CD8+ T cells expressing CXCR3 (TNR3+). The receptors here all came from a human donor in good health. Some clones in this sample may be carry-over from other donors' samples.

The CDR3 sequence: CASSVTENTEAFF. The V gene is TRBV7-9, the J gene TRBJ1-1. Germline CDR1 and CDR2: SEHNR and FQNEAQ (reference sequence). This CDR3 has 13 residues.

This sequence joins TRBV29-1 and TRBJ1-1. The CDR3 is 14 amino acids. CDR1 is SQVTM, CDR2 ANQGSEA, per germline. Here the CDR3 reads CSDYGVNGNTEAFF.

The genes are TRBV28 and TRBJ2-1. The CDR3 loop spans 13 amino acids. The germline gives CDR1 MDHEN, CDR2 SYDVKM. CDR3 region: CASKARSNNEQFF.

V gene TRBV5-5 combines with J gene TRBJ2-2; TCRdb's D call, TRBD1, is unchecked because there is no DNA. CDR1 is SGHKS, CDR2 YYEKEE, per germline (reference sequence). This CDR3 region has 16 residues. The CDR3 region is CASSLAPGYNTGELFF.

The chain joins TRBV19 to TRBJ2-3. CDR1 is LNHDA, CDR2 SQIVND, per germline (reference sequence). CDR3 length: 15 residues. CDR3 loop: CASSTTIGMTDTQYF.

The V gene is TRBV19, the J gene TRBJ1-2; TCRdb lists TRBD1, though no DNA is available to test this call. CDR3 length: 15 residues. CDR1 LNHDA and CDR2 SQIVND come from the germline V gene (reference sequence). The CDR3 region is CASSIDRVGVYGYTF. Based on the CDR3 plus reference TRBV19 and TRBJ1-2, the full variable domain is DGGITQSPKYLFRKEGQNVTLSCEQNLNHDAMYWYRQDPGQGLRLIYYSQIVNDFQKGDIAEGYSVSREKKESFPLTVTSAQKNPTAFYLCASSIDRVGVYGYTFGSGTRLTVV.

The chain has TRBV7-9 and TRBJ2-5; with no DNA, the TCRdb D assignment of TRBD1 cannot be verified. Per germline, CDR1 SEHNR and CDR2 FQNEAQ (reference sequence). CDR3 size: 15 residues. The chain's CDR3 is CASSGLDEGQETQYF.

The J gene is TRBJ2-7, the V gene TRBV5-1; TCRdb calls TRBD1, which cannot be checked without DNA. The CDR3 is 15 residues long. Looked up from germline, CDR1 is SGHRS and CDR2 is YFSETQ. CDR3 protein: CASSLVLGVSYEQYF.

The chain uses TRBV20-1 and TRBJ2-1; TCRdb names TRBD2, which stays unverified in the absence of DNA. The V gene's germline CDR1 is DFQATT and CDR2 SNEGSKA (reference sequence). This CDR3 is built from 15 residues. This CDR3 is CSAEDLAGVGDEQFF.

V usage is TRBV20-1 and J usage is TRBJ2-7; TCRdb gives TRBD1 as the D gene, but with no DNA this cannot be confirmed. Per germline, CDR1 DFQATT and CDR2 SNEGSKA (reference sequence). The CDR3 is made up of 16 amino acids. The CDR3 here is CSARALLAGGNYEQYF.

The genes are TRBV28 and TRBJ2-2; without DNA, the TCRdb call of TRBD2 cannot be checked. Germline CDR1 is MDHEN and CDR2 is SYDVKM. The CDR3 is 15 amino acids. CDR3: CASSLGGSEAGELFF.

The V call is TRBV6-4, the J call TRBJ2-1; no DNA is available, so the TRBD2 call from TCRdb remains unchecked. This CDR3 has 15 residues. Germline CDR1 and CDR2: MRHNA and SNTAGT. The CDR3 sequence: CASSTSGADYNEQFF.

This rearrangement joins TRBV4-3 to TRBJ2-3; as DNA is missing, the TRBD1 call by TCRdb cannot be tested. Germline assignment: CDR1 LGHNA and CDR2 YSLEER. The CDR3 consists of 15 residues. CDR3 sequence: CASSQDRADTDTQYF.

This chain links TRBV7-6 with TRBJ1-4; TCRdb reports TRBD1, a call that lacks DNA to check it against. The CDR3 length is 17 residues. The germline V gene encodes CDR1 SGHVS and CDR2 FNYEAQ. Here the CDR3 reads CASSPRTGTATNEKLFF.

The V and J genes are TRBV19 and TRBJ1-1; the TRBD1 assignment by TCRdb is unverifiable without DNA. Germline values: CDR1 LNHDA, CDR2 SQIVND (reference sequence). The CDR3 runs 11 residues. The CDR3 loop is CATRGNTEAFF.